These 13 T cell receptor beta chains were sequenced from one sample in a study of blood T cell repertoires in COVID-19. TCRdb's table, derived via immunoSEQ multiplex PCR, lists solely in-frame clones and lacks some. The sample contains about 83,000 clones, about 86% of which appear only once. The sequenced material came from peripheral blood. The receptors shown here come from a woman of 80 years or more in a cohort sampled during active or convalescent COVID-19.

This chain connects TRBV10-3 to TRBJ1-2; D not certain. Germline V CDR1 and CDR2: ENHRY, SYGVKD. This CDR3 comprises 14 residues. Deletions cut 0 bases from V and 8 bases from J, with 13 bases between. The CDR3 bases are TGTGCCATCAGTGAGTCTGGGGAGGGCCGGGGCTACACCTTC. It encodes CAISESGEGRGYTF.

This clone was seen only once. This rearrangement joins TRBV7-9 to TRBJ1-1; D perhaps matches TRBD1 (6 bases). V lost 2 bases and J 1 base, leaving 8 bases between the germline ends. This CDR3 is 14 amino acids long. CDR1 and CDR2 (germline): SEHNR, FQNEAQ (reference sequence). The CDR3 coding sequence is TGTGCCAGCAGCTTACCAGGGGAGAACACTGAAGCTTTCTTT. It translates to CASSLPGENTEAFF. Variable domain in full (rest from reference TRBV7-9 and TRBJ1-1): DTGVSQNPRHKITKRGQNVTFRCDPISEHNRLYWYRQTLGQGPEFLTYFQNEAQLEKSRLLSDRFSAERPKGSFSTLEIQRTEQGDSAMYLCASSLPGENTEAFFGQGTRLTVV.

The chain joins TRBV6-5 to TRBJ1-1, with D possibly being TRBD1 (5 bases). CDR3 length: 14 residues. Germline CDR1 and CDR2: MNHEY and SVGAGI. The V gene lost 6 bases and the J gene lost 1 base, with 12 bases spanning the gap. The CDR3 nucleotides are TGTGCCAGCAGCCCAGGGCGGAAGAACACTGAAGCTTTCTTT. Translated, it gives CASSPGRKNTEAFF.

This sequence joins TRBV6-5 and TRBJ1-1, with TRBD1 matching 9 bases. Germline trimming cut 2 bases from V and 8 bases from J; bases unmatched to any gene: 6. CDR1 is MNHEY and CDR2 is SVGAGI in the germline V gene. This CDR3 comprises 14 residues. As DNA, the CDR3 is TGTGCCAGCAGTTACCCCCCGGGACAGGGAGAAGCTTTCTTT. Translating it yields CASSYPPGQGEAFF.

The V and J genes are TRBV12-3 or TRBV12-4 and TRBJ1-1, with unresolved D. Trimming removed 7 bases at V and 0 bases at J, with 9 bases between. This CDR3 has 13 amino acids. The CDR3 loop is CASTLLMNTEAFF. As DNA, the CDR3 is TGTGCCAGCACCTTACTTATGAACACTGAAGCTTTCTTT.

Here the CDR3 DNA reads TGTGCCAGCAAAAAACCCGGGTCCCAATACAATGAGCAGTTCTTC. Its translation is CASKKPGSQYNEQFF. The chain carries TRBV27 and TRBJ2-1; D unclear. There are 15 residues in the CDR3. Germline lookup yields CDR1 MNHEY and CDR2 SMNVEV (reference sequence). V was trimmed by 7 bases and J by 4 bases, leaving 17 bases between them.

This clone was found many times. The chain is built from TRBV7-9 and TRBJ2-7, with D hard to call. Between the trimmed V and J ends, which lost 5 bases and 3 bases, there was a span of 11 bases. This CDR3 comprises 13 residues. Germline V gives CDR1 SEHNR, CDR2 FQNEAQ (reference sequence). CDR3 region: CASSHQDHYEQYF. Here the CDR3 DNA reads TGTGCCAGCAGCCACCAGGATCACTACGAGCAGTACTTC.

The gene calls are TRBV28 and TRBJ1-5; 8 bases are a match to TRBD1. Germline V gene data show CDR1 as MDHEN and CDR2 as SYDVKM. After removal of 5 bases from V and 7 bases from J, the junction contained 10 bases not matched to a gene. The CDR3 is 15 amino acids. The CDR3 DNA reads as TGTGCCAGCAGTACCCGGACAGGGTACGGACAGCCCCAGCATTTT. Translating gives CASSTRTGYGQPQHF.

This clone has more than one count but fewer than ten. This sequence joins TRBV29-1 and TRBJ2-3; D is uncertain. Germline assignment: CDR1 SQVTM and CDR2 ANQGSEA. The ends were cut back, 4 bases at V and 3 bases at J, with 8 bases in the middle. The CDR3 length is 12 residues. This chain's CDR3 is CSVVLWTDTQYF. The CDR3 bases are TGCAGCGTTGTGCTATGGACAGATACGCAGTATTTT.

The chain carries TRBV6-5 and TRBJ2-1; possibly TRBD2 for D (6 bases). V was pared by 5 bases and J by 2 bases, with 13 bases between. CDR1 and CDR2 (germline): MNHEY, SVGAGI. The CDR3 length is 15 residues. The CDR3 sequence: CASSPTSLTYNEQFF. The CDR3 DNA reads TGTGCCAGCAGTCCTACTAGCTTGACCTACAATGAGCAGTTCTTC.

The chain employs TRBV11-2 and TRBJ1-1; weak D call: TRBD1 (6 bases). Germline CDR1 SGHAT, CDR2 FQNNGV. The CDR3 is 16 amino acids. The germline V and J ends were trimmed by 4 bases and 4 bases, with 19 bases remaining between them. The CDR3 DNA sequence: TGTGCCAGCAGCTGCAACCGGACAGTCGTCGGCACTGAAGCTTTCTTT. Translation gives CASSCNRTVVGTEAFF.

The rearrangement links TRBV9 to TRBJ2-5; 11 bases are shared with TRBD2. The V segment lost 0 bases and the J segment 4 bases; nucleotides outside the gene matches: 5. Germline lookup yields CDR1 SGDLS and CDR2 YYNGEE. The CDR3 spans 16 residues. The CDR3 loop is CASSVDGLAGGETQYF. CDR3 nucleotides: TGTGCCAGCAGCGTAGACGGGCTAGCGGGAGGAGAGACCCAGTACTTC.

The chain combines TRBV6-5 with TRBJ1-2; a weak D match, TRBD1 (5 bases). Trimming left V 6 bases short and J 7 bases short, with 15 bases between. CDR1 MNHEY and CDR2 SVGAGI come from the germline V gene. The CDR3 extends over 13 amino acids. The CDR3 DNA reads TGTGCCAGCAGGCTCCAGGGCCGGATTGGCTACACCTTC. It encodes CASRLQGRIGYTF.